This T cell receptor beta chain was sequenced in a study of technical replicates of blood from four donors. Germline lookup yields CDR1 SGHTA and CDR2 FQGTGA. The CDR3 covers 13 residues. The V end lost 3 bases, the J end lost 2 bases, and 7 bases lay between the germline ends. Only in-frame clones appear in the TCRdb table, and some are missing; sequencing was by immunoSEQ multiplex PCR. Here the sample spans about 82,000 clones, under 96% being singletons. This receptor was identified in a human donor in good health. The chain joins TRBV7-3 to TRBJ2-5; D is undetermined. Sequenced: T cells isolated from PBMCs. The CDR3 bases are TGTGCCAGCAGCTTGGTTCAGCAAGAGACCCAGTACTTC. Encoded protein: CASSLVQQETQYF.